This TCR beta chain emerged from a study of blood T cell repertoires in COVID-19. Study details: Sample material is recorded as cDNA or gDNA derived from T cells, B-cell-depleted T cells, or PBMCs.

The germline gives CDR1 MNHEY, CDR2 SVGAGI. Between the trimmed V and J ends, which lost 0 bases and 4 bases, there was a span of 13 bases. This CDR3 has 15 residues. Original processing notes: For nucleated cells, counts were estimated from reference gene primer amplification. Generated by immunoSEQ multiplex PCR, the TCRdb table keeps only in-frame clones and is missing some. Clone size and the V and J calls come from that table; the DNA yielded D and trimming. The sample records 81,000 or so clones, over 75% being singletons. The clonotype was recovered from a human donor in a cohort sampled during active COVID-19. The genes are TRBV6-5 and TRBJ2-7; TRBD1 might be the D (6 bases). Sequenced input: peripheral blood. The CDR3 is CASSYSFRGGYEQYF. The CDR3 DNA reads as TGTGCCAGCAGTTACTCTTTCAGGGGCGGGTACGAGCAGTACTTC.